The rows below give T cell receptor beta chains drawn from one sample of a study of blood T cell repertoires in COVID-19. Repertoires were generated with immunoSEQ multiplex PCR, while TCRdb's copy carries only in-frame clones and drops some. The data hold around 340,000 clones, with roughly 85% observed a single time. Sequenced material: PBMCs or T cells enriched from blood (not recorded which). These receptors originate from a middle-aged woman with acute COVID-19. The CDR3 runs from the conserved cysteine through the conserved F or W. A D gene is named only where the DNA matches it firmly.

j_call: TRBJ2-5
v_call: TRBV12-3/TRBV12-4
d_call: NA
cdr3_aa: CASTSGETQYF

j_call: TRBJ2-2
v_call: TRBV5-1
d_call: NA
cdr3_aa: CASSLGFHLSGTGELFF

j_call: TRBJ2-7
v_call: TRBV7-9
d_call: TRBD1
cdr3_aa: CASSFGQGVGEQYF

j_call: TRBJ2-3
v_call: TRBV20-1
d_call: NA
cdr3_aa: CSAPNTDTQYF

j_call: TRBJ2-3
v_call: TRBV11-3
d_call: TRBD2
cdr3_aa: CASALDGRGGTDTQYF

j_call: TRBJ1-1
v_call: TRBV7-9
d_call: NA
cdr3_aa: CASSLGGASGTEAFF

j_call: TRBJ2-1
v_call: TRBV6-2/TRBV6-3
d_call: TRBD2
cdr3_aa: CASSNSGRYAYNEQFF

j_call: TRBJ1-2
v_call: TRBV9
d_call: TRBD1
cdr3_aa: CASSLLGQGDYGYTF

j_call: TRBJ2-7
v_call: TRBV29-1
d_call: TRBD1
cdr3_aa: CSVAGQGNYEQYF

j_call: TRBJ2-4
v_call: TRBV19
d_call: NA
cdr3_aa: CASMDGTRRFVGAKNIQYF